The T cell receptor (beta chain) described here comes from a study of cytomegalovirus exposure and HLA in healthy donors. Notes on the study in general: The study put 150 to 200 TCR beta chains on its list as cytomegalovirus-associated. Most CMV-associated TCR beta chains were later found to appear HLA-restricted.

The CDR3 is 16 residues long. V lost 5 bases, J lost 0 bases, and 13 bases lay in between. The germline V gene has CDR1 MNHEY and CDR2 SMNVEV (reference sequence). Researchers ran the PCR with 60 Vbeta and 13 Jbeta primers. The data were produced by immunoSEQ multiplex PCR, yet TCRdb's version contains in-frame clones alone and is incomplete. The sample holds some 150,000 clones, 80% seen once. Details on this clone: Its antigen is unidentified.

Donors sampled were nominally healthy, though unrecorded immune exposures were likely. The sample comprised PBMCs. The clonotype comes from a man aged 25 to 40 in good health and CMV-seronegative. The V call is TRBV27, the J call TRBJ1-4, with D perhaps TRBD1 (5 bases). CDR3 residues: CASSLSDKSTNEKLFF. The CDR3, as DNA: TGTGCCAGCAGTCTCTCGGACAAATCAACTAATGAAAAACTGTTTTTT.